A selection of T cell receptor beta chains follows, all from one sample in a study of OX40 agonist ivuxolimab in advanced cancers. Sequenced by immunoSEQ multiplex PCR; TCRdb stores in-frame clones only, minus some. This sample yields approximately 82,000 clones, of which approximately 89% are seen a single time; roughly 2.5% belongs to the top ten. Sequenced here: CD4+ or CD8+ T cells sorted from blood, sampled in a trial of the OX40 agonist ivuxolimab. These receptors originate from an adult with an advanced solid tumor such as melanoma, head and neck, liver or kidney cancer. Each CDR3 is given with its conserved first and last residue. A D gene is named only where the DNA matches it firmly. A row's size may be missing; if present it is once, few, many or a size class.

-	TRBJ1-6	TRBV2	TRBD1	CASCDRVDSPLHF	TGTGCCAGCTGCGACAGGGTGGATTCACCCCTCCACTTT
-	TRBJ2-7	TRBV5-1	-	CASSLGHRADEQYF	TGCGCCAGCAGCTTGGGGCACAGGGCCGACGAGCAGTACTTC
once	TRBJ2-7	TRBV2	TRBD1	CASSDGQAKSQYF	TGTGCCAGCAGTGATGGACAGGCCAAATCTCAGTACTTC
once	TRBJ1-1	TRBV6-1	TRBD1	CASSKTGPQEEAFF	TGTGCCAGCAGCAAGACAGGGCCCCAGGAGGAAGCTTTCTTT
-	TRBJ1-2	TRBV9	-	CASSVESGAANYGYTF	TGTGCCAGCAGCGTAGAGTCGGGGGCGGCTAACTATGGCTACACCTTC
once	TRBJ1-3	TRBV19	TRBD1	CASSIGQGSGNTIYF	TGTGCCAGTAGTATCGGACAGGGATCCGGAAACACCATATATTTT
-	TRBJ2-7	TRBV10-3	-	CAISLRAESAEQYF	TGTGCCATCAGCCTACGGGCAGAGTCGGCCGAGCAGTACTTC
once	TRBJ2-1	TRBV7-3	-	CASSLTGGTYNEQFF	TGTGCCAGCAGCTTAACAGGTGGTACCTACAATGAGCAGTTCTTC
-	TRBJ2-2	TRBV7-3	-	CASSLSSSNTGELFF	TGTGCCAGCAGCTTAAGTTCGTCGAACACCGGGGAGCTGTTTTTT
-	TRBJ1-1	TRBV2	-	CASSEDGSTEAFF	TGTGCCAGCAGTGAAGATGGGAGCACTGAAGCTTTCTTT